This T cell receptor (beta chain) was sequenced during a study of cytomegalovirus exposure and HLA in healthy donors. V dropped 5 bases and J dropped 8; count of bases not matched to a gene: 8. This CDR3 is built from 14 residues. Germline V CDR1 and CDR2: MNHEY, SVGAGI. The PCR made use of 60 Vbeta and 13 Jbeta primers. Generated by immunoSEQ multiplex PCR, the TCRdb table keeps only in-frame clones and is missing some. The table lists about 160,000 clones, under 75% of them singletons, with roughly 6.6% in the top ten. The chain uses TRBV6-5 and TRBJ1-2, with 10 bases fitting TRBD1. The clonotype comes from a man between 35 and 55 years old in good health and CMV-seropositive. Sequencing was carried out using PBMCs. The CDR3 sequence: CASSSGQGVYGYTF. The CDR3 nucleotides are TGTGCCAGCAGTAGCGGACAGGGGGTTTACGGCTACACCTTC.